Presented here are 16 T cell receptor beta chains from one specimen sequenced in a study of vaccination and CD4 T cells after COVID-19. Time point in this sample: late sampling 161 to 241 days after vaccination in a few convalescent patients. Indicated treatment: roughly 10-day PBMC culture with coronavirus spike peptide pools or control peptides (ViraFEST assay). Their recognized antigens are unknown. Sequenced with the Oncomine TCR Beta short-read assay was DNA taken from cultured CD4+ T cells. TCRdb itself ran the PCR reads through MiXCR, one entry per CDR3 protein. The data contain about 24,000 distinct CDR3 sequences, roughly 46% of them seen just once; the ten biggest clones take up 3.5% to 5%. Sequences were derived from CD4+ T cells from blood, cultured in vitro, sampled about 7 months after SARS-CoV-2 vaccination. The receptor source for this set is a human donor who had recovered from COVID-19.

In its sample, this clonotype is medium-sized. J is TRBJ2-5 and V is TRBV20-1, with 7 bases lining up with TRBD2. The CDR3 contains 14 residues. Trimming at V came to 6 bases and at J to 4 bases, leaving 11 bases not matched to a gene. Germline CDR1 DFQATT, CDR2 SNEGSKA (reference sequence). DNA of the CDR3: TGCAGTGCCCCCCAGCGGGATAAAGGAGAGACCCAGTACTTC. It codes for CSAPQRDKGETQYF.

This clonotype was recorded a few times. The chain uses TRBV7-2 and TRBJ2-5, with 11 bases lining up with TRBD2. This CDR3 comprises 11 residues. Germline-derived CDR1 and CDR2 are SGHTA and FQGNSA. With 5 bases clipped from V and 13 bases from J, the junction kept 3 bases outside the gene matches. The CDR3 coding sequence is TGTGCCAGCAGCCTGGGACTAGCGGTGTACTTC. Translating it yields CASSLGLAVYF.

As DNA, the CDR3 is TGTGCCAGCAGCTTTATCAGTAACACCGGGGAGCTGTTTTTT. Amino acid sequence: CASSFISNTGELFF. V gene TRBV5-4 combines with J gene TRBJ2-2; D gene unclear. The CDR3 has 14 amino acids. Between the trimmed V and J ends, which lost 2 bases and 2 bases, there was a span of 7 bases. From germline, CDR1 is SGHNT and CDR2 YYREEE (reference sequence).

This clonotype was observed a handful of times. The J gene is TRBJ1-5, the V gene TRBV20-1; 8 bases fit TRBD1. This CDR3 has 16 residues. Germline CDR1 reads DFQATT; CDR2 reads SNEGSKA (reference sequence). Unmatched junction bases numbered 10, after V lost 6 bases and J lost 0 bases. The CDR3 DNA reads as TGCAGTGCGCTACAGGGGGGGTCTTATAGCAATCAGCCCCAGCATTTT. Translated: CSALQGGSYSNQPQHF.

The CDR3 is CSASDSGRAEETQYF. The CDR3 DNA reads TGCAGTGCTAGTGATAGCGGGAGGGCCGAGGAGACCCAGTACTTC. This rearrangement joins TRBV20-1 to TRBJ2-5; TRBD2 aligns across 11 bases. CDR1 DFQATT and CDR2 SNEGSKA come from the germline V gene (reference sequence). The CDR3 length is 15 residues. V was clipped by 3 bases and J by 5 bases; unmatched bases: 8.

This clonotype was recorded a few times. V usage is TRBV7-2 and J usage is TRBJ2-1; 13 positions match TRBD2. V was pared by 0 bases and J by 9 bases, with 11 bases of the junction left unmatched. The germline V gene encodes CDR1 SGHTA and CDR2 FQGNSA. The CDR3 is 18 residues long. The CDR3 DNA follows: TGTGCCAGCAGCTTAGCCCTCTCCACTAGCGGGAGGGCCGGTGAGCAGTTCTTC. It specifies CASSLALSTSGRAGEQFF.

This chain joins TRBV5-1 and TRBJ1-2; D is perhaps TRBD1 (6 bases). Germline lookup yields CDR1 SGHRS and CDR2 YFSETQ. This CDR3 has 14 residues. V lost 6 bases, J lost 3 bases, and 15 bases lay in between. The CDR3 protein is CASNVQGEDYGYTF. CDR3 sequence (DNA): TGCGCCAGCAACGTACAGGGTGAGGACTATGGCTACACCTTC.

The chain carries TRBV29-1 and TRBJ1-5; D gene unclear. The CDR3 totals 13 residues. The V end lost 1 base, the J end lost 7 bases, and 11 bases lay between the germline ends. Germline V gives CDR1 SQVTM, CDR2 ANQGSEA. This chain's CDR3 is CSVEGSPGQPQHF. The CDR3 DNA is TGCAGCGTTGAAGGGTCTCCGGGCCAGCCCCAGCATTTT.

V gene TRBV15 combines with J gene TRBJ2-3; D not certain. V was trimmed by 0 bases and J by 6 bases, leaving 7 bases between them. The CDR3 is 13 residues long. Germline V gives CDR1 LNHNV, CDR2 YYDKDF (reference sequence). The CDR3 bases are TGTGCCACCAGCAGAGATCCGGAGGATACGCAGTATTTT. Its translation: CATSRDPEDTQYF.

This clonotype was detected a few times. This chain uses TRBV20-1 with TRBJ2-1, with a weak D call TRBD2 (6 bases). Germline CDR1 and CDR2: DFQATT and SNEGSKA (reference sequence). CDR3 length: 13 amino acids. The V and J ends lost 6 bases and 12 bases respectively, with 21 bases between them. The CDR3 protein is CSARGAGRGVQFF. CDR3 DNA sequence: TGCAGTGCGAGGGGAGCGGGCCGGGGCGTGCAGTTCTTC.

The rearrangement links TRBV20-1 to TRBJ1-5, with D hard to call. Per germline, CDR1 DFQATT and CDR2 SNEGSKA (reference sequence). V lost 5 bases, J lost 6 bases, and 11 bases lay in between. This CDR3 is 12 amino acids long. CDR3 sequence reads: CSALRPGQPQHF. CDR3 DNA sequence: TGCAGTGCTCTTCGGCCCGGTCAGCCCCAGCATTTT.

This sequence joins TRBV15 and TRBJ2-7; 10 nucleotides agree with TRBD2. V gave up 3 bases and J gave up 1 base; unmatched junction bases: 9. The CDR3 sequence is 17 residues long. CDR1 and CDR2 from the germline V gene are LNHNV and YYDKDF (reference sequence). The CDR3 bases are TGTGCCACCAGCAGCGTCAGCGGGAGGGCCGGGTCCTACGAGCAGTACTTC. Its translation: CATSSVSGRAGSYEQYF.

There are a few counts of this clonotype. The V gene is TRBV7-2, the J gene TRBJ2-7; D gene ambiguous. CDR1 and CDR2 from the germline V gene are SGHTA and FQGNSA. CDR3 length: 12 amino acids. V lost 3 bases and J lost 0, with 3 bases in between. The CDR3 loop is CASSFSSYEQYF. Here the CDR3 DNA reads TGTGCCAGCAGCTTCAGCTCCTACGAGCAGTACTTC.

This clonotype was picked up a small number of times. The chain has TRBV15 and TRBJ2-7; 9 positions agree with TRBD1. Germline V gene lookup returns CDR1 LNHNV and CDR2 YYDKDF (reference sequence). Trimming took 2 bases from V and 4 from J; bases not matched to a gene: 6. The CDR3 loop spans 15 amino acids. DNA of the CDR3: TGTGCCACCAGCAGAACTGACAGGGGGACGTACGAGCAGTACTTC. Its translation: CATSRTDRGTYEQYF.

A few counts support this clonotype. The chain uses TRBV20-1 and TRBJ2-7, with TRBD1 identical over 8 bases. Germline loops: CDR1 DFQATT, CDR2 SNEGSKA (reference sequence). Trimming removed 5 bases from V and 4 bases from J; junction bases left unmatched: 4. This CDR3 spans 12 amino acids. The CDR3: CSAPRQGYEQYF. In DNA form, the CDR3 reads TGCAGTGCTCCTCGACAGGGGTACGAGCAGTACTTC.

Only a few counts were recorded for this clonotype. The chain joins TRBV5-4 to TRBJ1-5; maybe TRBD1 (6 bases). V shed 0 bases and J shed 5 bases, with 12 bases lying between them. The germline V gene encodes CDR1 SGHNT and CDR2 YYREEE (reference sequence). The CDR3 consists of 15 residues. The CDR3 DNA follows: TGTGCCAGCAGCTTGGAACAGGGAGCCGATCAGCCCCAGCATTTT. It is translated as CASSLEQGADQPQHF.